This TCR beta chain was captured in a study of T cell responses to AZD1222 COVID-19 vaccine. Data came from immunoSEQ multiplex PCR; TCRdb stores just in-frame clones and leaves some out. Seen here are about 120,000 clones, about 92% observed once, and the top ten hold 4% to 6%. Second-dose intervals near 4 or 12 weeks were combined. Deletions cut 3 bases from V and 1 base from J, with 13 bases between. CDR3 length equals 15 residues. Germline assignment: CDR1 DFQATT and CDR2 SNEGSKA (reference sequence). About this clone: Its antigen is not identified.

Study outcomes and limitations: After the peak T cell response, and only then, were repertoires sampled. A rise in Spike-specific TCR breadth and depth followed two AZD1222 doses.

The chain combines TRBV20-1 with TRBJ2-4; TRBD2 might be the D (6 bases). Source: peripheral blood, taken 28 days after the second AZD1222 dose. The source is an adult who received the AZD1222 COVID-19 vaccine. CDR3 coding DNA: TGCAGTGCTAGTGGAGGGTTTGTGGCCAAAAACATTCAGTACTTC. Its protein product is CSASGGFVAKNIQYF.